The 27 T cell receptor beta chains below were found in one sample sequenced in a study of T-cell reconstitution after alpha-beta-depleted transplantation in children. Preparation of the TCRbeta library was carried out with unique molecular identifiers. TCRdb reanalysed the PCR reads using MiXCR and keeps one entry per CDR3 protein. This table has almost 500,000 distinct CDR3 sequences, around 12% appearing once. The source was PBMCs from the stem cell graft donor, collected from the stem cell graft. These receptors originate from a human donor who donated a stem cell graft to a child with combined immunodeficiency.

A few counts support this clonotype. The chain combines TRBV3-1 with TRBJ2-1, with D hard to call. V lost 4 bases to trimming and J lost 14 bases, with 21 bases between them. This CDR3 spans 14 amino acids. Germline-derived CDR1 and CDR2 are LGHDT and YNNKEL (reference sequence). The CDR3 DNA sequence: TGTGCCAGCAGCCCCTCCGCCCCCGGCAGAGATAAGTTCTTC. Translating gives CASSPSAPGRDKFF.

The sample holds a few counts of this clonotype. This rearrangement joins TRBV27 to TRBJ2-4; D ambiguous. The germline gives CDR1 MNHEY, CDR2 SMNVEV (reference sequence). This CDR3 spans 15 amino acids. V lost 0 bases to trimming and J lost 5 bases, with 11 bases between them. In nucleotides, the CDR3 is TGTGCCAGCAGTTTATCGAAGAATGAGGAAAACATTCAGTACTTC. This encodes CASSLSKNEENIQYF.

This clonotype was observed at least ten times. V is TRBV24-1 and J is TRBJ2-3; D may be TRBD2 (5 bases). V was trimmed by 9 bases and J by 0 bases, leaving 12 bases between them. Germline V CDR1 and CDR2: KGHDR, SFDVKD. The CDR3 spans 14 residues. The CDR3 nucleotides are TGTGCCACCCGTGGACTGGTAAGCACAGATACGCAGTATTTT. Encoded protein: CATRGLVSTDTQYF.

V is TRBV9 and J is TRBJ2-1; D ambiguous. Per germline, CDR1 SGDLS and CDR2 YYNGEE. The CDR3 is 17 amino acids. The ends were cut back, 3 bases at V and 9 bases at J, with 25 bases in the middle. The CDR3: CASSADPPSWALGEQFF. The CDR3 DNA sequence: TGTGCCAGCAGCGCAGATCCCCCTTCGTGGGCGCTCGGTGAGCAGTTCTTC.

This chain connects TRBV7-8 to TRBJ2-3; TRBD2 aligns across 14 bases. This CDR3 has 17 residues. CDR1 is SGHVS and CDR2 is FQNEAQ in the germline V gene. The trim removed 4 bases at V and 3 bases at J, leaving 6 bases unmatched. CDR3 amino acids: CASSSRLAGGPTDTQYF. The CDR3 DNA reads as TGTGCCAGCAGCTCCCGACTAGCGGGAGGGCCGACAGATACGCAGTATTTT. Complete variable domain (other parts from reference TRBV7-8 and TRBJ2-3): GAGVSQSPRYKVAKRGQDVALRCDPISGHVSLFWYQQALGQGPEFLTYFQNEAQLDKSGLPSDRFFAERPEGSVSTLKIQRTQQEDSAVYLCASSSRLAGGPTDTQYFGPGTRLTVL.

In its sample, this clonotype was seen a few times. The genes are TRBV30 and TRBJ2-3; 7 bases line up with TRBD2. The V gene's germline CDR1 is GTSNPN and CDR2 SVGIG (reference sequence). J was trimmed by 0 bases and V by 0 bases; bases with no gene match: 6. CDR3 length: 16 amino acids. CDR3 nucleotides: TGTGCCTGGAGTGTACAAAGCGGGACTAGCACAGATACGCAGTATTTT. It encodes CAWSVQSGTSTDTQYF.

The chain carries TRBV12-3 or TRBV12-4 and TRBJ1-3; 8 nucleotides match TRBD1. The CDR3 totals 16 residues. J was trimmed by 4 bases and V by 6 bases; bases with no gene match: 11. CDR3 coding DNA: TGTGCCAGCAGGCGGGGACAGGCCGCCTCAGGAAACACCATATATTTT. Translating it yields CASRRGQAASGNTIYF.

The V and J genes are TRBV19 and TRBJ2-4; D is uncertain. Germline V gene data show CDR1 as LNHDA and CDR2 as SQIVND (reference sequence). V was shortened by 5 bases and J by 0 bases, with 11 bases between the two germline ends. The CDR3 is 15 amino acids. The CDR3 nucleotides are TGTGCCAGTAGTTACTCTCTTCTAGCCAAAAACATTCAGTACTTC. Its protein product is CASSYSLLAKNIQYF.

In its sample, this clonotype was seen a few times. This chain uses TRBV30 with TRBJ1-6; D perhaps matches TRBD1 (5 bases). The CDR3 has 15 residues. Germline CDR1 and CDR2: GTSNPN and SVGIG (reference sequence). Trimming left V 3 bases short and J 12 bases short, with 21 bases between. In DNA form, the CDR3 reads TGTGCCTGGAGCGCCCGAGACAGAAGATTTGAACCCCTCCACTTT. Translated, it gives CAWSARDRRFEPLHF.

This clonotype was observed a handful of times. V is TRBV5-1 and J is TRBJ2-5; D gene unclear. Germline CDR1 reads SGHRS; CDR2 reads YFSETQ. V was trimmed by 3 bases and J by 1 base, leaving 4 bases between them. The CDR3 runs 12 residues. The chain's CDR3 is CASSSVQETQYF. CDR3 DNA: TGCGCCAGCAGCTCGGTCCAAGAGACCCAGTACTTC.

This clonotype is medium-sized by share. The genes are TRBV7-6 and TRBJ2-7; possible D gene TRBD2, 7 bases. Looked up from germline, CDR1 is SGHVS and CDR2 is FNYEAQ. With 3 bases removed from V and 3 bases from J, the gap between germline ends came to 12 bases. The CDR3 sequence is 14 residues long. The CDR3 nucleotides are TGTGCCAGCAGCTTGTCAGGGGAGGGCTACGAGCAGTACTTC. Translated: CASSLSGEGYEQYF. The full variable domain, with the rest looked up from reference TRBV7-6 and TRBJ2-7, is GAGVSQSPRYKVTKRGQDVALRCDPISGHVSLYWYRQALGQGPEFLTYFNYEAQQDKSGLPNDRFSAERPEGSISTLTIQRTEQRDSAMYRCASSLSGEGYEQYFGPGTRLTVT.

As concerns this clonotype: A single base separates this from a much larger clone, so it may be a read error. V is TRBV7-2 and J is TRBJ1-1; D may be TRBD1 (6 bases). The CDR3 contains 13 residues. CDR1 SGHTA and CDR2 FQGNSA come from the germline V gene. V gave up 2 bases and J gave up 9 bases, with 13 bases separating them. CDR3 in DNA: TGTGCCAGCAGCTTATCGGACAGCACAAAAGCTTTCTTT. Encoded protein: CASSLSDSTKAFF.

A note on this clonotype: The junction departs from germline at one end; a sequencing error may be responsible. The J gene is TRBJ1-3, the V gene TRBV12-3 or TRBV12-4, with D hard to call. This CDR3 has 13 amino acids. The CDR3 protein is CTSRLDSGNTIYF. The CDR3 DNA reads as TGTACCAGCAGATTAGACTCTGGAAACACCATATATTTT.

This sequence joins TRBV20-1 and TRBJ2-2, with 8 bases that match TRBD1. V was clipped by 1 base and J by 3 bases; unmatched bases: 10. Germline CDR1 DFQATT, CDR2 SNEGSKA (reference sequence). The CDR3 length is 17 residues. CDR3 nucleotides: TGCAGTGCTAGAGCCGCGACAGGGGAGAGGGACACCGGGGAGCTGTTTTTT. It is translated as CSARAATGERDTGELFF.

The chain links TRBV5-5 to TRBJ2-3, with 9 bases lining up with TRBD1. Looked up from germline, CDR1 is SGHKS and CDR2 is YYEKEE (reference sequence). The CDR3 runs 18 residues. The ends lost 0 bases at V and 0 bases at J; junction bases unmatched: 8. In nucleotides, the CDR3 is TGTGCCAGCAGCTTGGCGCTTGGGACAGGGCCTAGCACAGATACGCAGTATTTT. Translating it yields CASSLALGTGPSTDTQYF.

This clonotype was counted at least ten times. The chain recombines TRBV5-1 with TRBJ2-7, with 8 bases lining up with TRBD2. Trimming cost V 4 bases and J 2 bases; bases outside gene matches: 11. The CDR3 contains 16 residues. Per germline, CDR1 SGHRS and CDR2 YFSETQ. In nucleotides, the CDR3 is TGCGCCAGCAGCCCTCACGGAGCGGGGGACGCCTACGAGCAGTACTTC. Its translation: CASSPHGAGDAYEQYF.

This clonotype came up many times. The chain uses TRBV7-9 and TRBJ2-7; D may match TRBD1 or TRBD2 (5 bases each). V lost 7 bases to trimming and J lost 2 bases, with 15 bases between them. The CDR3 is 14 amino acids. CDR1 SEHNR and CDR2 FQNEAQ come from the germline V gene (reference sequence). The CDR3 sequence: CASTPGRGAYEQYF. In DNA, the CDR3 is TGTGCCAGCACCCCGGGACGCGGAGCCTACGAGCAGTACTTC.

The CDR3 DNA reads as TGTGCCAGCAGTCGACGGAGTTCTTGGGATGAGCAGTTCTTC. This sequence encodes CASSRRSSWDEQFF. This chain links TRBV12-3 or TRBV12-4 with TRBJ2-1; D ambiguous. The V end was cut by 5 bases, the J end by 8 bases, with 16 bases between. CDR3 size: 14 residues.

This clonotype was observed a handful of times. The CDR3 is CASKGPNHFF. In DNA form, the CDR3 reads TGTGCCAGCAAGGGACCGAATCATTTCTTT. The chain links TRBV12-3 or TRBV12-4 to TRBJ1-1; TRBD1 might be the D (5 bases). The CDR3 runs 10 residues. Trimming removed 7 bases from V and 13 bases from J, with 13 bases in between.

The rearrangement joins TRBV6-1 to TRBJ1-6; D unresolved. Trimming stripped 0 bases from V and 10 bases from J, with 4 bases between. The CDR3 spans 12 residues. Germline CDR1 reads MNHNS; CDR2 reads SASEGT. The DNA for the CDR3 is TGTGCCAGCAGTGAAGCGCCGTCACCCCTCCACTTT. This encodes CASSEAPSPLHF.

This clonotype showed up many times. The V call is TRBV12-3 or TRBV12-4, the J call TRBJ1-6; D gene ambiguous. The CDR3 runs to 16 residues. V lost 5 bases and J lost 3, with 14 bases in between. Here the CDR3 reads CASSPLDKYYNSPLHF. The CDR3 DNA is TGTGCCAGCAGTCCCCTCGACAAGTACTATAATTCACCCCTCCACTTT.

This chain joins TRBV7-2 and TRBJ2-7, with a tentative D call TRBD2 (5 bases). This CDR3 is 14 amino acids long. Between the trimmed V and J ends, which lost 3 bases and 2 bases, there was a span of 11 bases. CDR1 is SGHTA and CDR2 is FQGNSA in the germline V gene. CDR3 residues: CASSLRAATYEQYF. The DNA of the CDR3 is TGTGCCAGCAGCTTGCGAGCGGCAACCTACGAGCAGTACTTC.

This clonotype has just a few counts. DNA of the CDR3: TGCAGCGTTGCCGGGGTCCTTGATATCCGTGGCTACACCTTC. Translation gives CSVAGVLDIRGYTF. The chain combines TRBV29-1 with TRBJ1-2, with D unclear. Trimming shortened V by 4 bases and J by 7 bases, and 19 bases separated the two germline ends. This CDR3 has 14 residues. Germline V gene lookup returns CDR1 SQVTM and CDR2 ANQGSEA.

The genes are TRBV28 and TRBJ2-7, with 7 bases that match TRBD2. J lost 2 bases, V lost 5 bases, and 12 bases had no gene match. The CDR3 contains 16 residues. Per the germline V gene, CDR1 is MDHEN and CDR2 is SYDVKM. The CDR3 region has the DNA TGTGCCAGCAGTCCCACGAGGACGGGGGGAACCTACGAGCAGTACTTC. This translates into CASSPTRTGGTYEQYF.

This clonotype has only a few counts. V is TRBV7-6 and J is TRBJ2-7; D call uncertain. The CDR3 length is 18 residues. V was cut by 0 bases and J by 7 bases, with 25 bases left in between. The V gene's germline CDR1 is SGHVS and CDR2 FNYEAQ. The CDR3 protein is CASSLAYKVGKGQREQYF. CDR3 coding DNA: TGTGCCAGCAGCTTAGCATATAAGGTGGGAAAGGGCCAGCGTGAGCAGTACTTC. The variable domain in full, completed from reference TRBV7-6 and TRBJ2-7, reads GAGVSQSPRYKVTKRGQDVALRCDPISGHVSLYWYRQALGQGPEFLTYFNYEAQQDKSGLPNDRFSAERPEGSISTLTIQRTEQRDSAMYRCASSLAYKVGKGQREQYFGPGTRLTVT.

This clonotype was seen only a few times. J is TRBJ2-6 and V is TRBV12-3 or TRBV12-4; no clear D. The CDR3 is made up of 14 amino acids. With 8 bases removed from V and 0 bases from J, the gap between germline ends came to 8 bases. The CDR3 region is CASFLSSGANVLTF. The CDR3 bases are TGTGCCAGCTTCCTATCCTCTGGGGCCAACGTCCTGACTTTC.

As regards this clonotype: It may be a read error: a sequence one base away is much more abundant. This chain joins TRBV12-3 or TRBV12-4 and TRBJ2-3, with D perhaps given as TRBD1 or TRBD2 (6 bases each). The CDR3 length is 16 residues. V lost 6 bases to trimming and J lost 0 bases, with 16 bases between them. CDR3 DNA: TGTGCCAGCAGCCCTGCCGAGGGGGGAAGCACAGATACGCAGTATTTT. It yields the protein CASSPAEGGSTDTQYF.